This T cell receptor beta chain was identified in a study of T cell responses to AZD1222 COVID-19 vaccine. General study findings and limits: Spike as a whole was targeted by vaccine-associated CD4 TCRs, dominant at 160-218 and 743-854.

Clones were read by immunoSEQ multiplex PCR, and TCRdb kept only the in-frame ones, dropping some. The sample lists around 90,000 clones; approximately 89% were seen once. V lost 2 bases to trimming and J lost 10 bases, with 12 bases between them. The CDR3 contains 13 residues. Germline-derived CDR1 and CDR2 are MNHEY and SVGEGT. As to this clone: Its specificity is not known.

The chain uses TRBV6-2 or TRBV6-3 and TRBJ2-1; a possible D gene is TRBD2 (6 bases). The sequence derives from an adult in good health. Sequenced material: peripheral blood, taken on day 0 of MenACWY control vaccination. The CDR3, as DNA: TGTGCCAGCAGTTACCCGGGACTTCCAGAGCAGTTCTTC. As protein: CASSYPGLPEQFF.